One and the same sample provided the 32 T cell receptor beta chains below, sequenced in a study of human T cells and chemical hapten exposure. Indicated time point: patch test 3, about 24 weeks after DPC sensitization. Described treatment: therapeutic diphenylcyclopropenone sensitization with weekly scalp DPC. Sequencing started from total RNA isolated from unfractionated whole blood. TCRdb fed the RACE reads into MiXCR, producing one record per CDR3 protein. The sample carries almost 40,000 distinct CDR3 sequences, more than 8% recorded once. The sample in question was whole blood, obtained in connection with sensitization to the hapten diphenylcyclopropenone (DPC). All receptors come from a man aged 50-59 years with alopecia areata. Some clones in this sample may be carry-over from other donors' samples.

The V and J genes are TRBV29-1 and TRBJ2-1, with D unclear. The V gene's germline CDR1 is SQVTM and CDR2 ANQGSEA. The CDR3 has 14 amino acids. Trimming shortened V by 1 base and J by 9 bases, and 16 bases separated the two germline ends. Here the CDR3 reads CSVEALTLGGEQFF. CDR3 bases: TGCAGCGTTGAAGCTCTGACTTTAGGCGGTGAGCAGTTCTTC.

This clonotype has a count of ten or more. The chain joins TRBV5-1 to TRBJ1-2, with D tentatively TRBD1 (6 bases). The germline V gene has CDR1 SGHRS and CDR2 YFSETQ. The CDR3 runs 13 residues. Deletions cut 6 bases from V and 10 bases from J, with 19 bases between. The CDR3 nucleotides read TGCGCCAGCACTCCAGGGGACGTTAACGTCTACACCTTC. Translated, it gives CASTPGDVNVYTF.

This clonotype was detected many times. The chain couples TRBV7-2 to TRBJ2-5, with D possibly TRBD2 on 6 matching bases. The CDR3 covers 15 residues. V was trimmed by 1 base and J by 5 bases, leaving 14 bases between them. Germline V gene lookup returns CDR1 SGHTA and CDR2 FQGNSA. CDR3 region: CASSLDHGRGETQYF. The CDR3 region has the DNA TGTGCCAGCAGCTTAGATCACGGGAGAGGGGAGACCCAGTACTTC.

CDR3 in DNA: TGTGCCAGCAGGGGATCCTACAATGAGCAGTTCTTC. Its protein is CASRGSYNEQFF. The chain is built from TRBV12-3 or TRBV12-4 and TRBJ2-1, with D unresolved. Trimming pared 6 bases from V and 1 base from J, leaving 4 bases between. The length of the CDR3 is 12 residues.

This clonotype occurred a few times. The rearrangement joins TRBV9 to TRBJ2-5; the D gene is possibly TRBD2 (6 bases). CDR3 size: 14 residues. The ends were cut back, 0 bases at V and 0 bases at J, with 6 bases in the middle. Germline V gives CDR1 SGDLS, CDR2 YYNGEE. CDR3 loop: CASSVGDYQETQYF. In DNA form, the CDR3 reads TGTGCCAGCAGCGTAGGGGACTACCAAGAGACCCAGTACTTC.

This clonotype came up many times. The chain employs TRBV28 and TRBJ1-5; D is unclear. The CDR3 has 13 residues. V dropped 5 bases and J dropped 2 bases, with 7 bases sitting between them. Germline V gives CDR1 MDHEN, CDR2 SYDVKM. CDR3 loop: CASSPVGNQPQHF. DNA of the CDR3: TGTGCCAGCAGTCCGGTAGGCAATCAGCCCCAGCATTTT. The full variable domain, in which reference TRBV28 and TRBJ1-5 provide the parts outside the CDR3, is DVKVTQSSRYLVKRTGEKVFLECVQDMDHENMFWYRQDPGLGLRLIYFSYDVKMKEKGDIPEGYSVSREKKERFSLILESASTNQTSMYLCASSPVGNQPQHFGDGTRLSIL.

This clonotype has a count of ten or more. The chain employs TRBV12-3 or TRBV12-4 and TRBJ1-2; TRBD1 agrees at 7 bases. J gave up 2 bases and V 0 bases, and 6 bases lay outside the gene matches. The CDR3 consists of 16 residues. The CDR3 reads CASSLALGGGNYGYTF. In nucleotides, the CDR3 is TGTGCCAGCAGTTTAGCCCTAGGGGGCGGGAACTATGGCTACACCTTC.

J is TRBJ1-1 and V is TRBV10-3; TRBD1 aligns across 7 bases. The CDR3 runs to 15 residues. The junction had 8 bases not matched to a gene; V was cut back by 7 bases and J by 0 bases. CDR1 ENHRY and CDR2 SYGVKD come from the germline V gene. The CDR3 loop reads CAIMEPGQMNTEAFF. The CDR3 DNA follows: TGTGCCATCATGGAACCGGGACAGATGAACACTGAAGCTTTCTTT.

Only a few counts were recorded for this clonotype. The rearrangement links TRBV4-1 to TRBJ1-5, with 7 bases fitting TRBD1. J lost 4 bases, V lost 0 bases, and 3 bases had no gene match. The CDR3 loop spans 15 amino acids. Germline CDR1 is MGHRA and CDR2 is YSYEKL. The CDR3 region has the DNA TGCGCCAGCAGCCAAGATGGGACAGAAAATCAGCCCCAGCATTTT. Translating it yields CASSQDGTENQPQHF.

This clonotype appeared a few times. V is TRBV15 and J is TRBJ1-5; TRBD1 matches 9 bases. Losses at the gene ends were 5 bases for V and 7 bases for J; bases not matched to a gene: 9. The CDR3 spans 15 residues. In germline, CDR1 is LNHNV, CDR2 YYDKDF (reference sequence). The CDR3 sequence is CATSRNRGRGQPQHF. CDR3 DNA sequence: TGTGCCACCAGCCGAAACAGGGGGCGCGGACAGCCCCAGCATTTT. Full variable domain (missing parts from reference TRBV15 and TRBJ1-5): DAMVIQNPRYQVTQFGKPVTLSCSQTLNHNVMYWYQQKSSQAPKLLFHYYDKDFNNEADTPDNFQSRRPNTSFCFLDIRSPGLGDTAMYLCATSRNRGRGQPQHFGDGTRLSIL.

In its sample, this clonotype was seen many times. The CDR3 here is CASSQGSGTSGGRSYNEQFF. Here the CDR3 DNA reads TGCGCCAGCAGCCAAGGCTCCGGGACTAGCGGGGGACGCTCCTACAATGAGCAGTTCTTC. V is TRBV4-1 and J is TRBJ2-1, with 14 bases fitting TRBD2. There are 20 residues in the CDR3. With V trimmed by 1 base and J by 0 bases, 8 bases remained unmatched. Per germline, CDR1 MGHRA and CDR2 YSYEKL.

This clonotype has at least ten counts. The gene calls are TRBV6-2 or TRBV6-3 and TRBJ2-1; 7 bases fit TRBD2. The CDR3 consists of 16 residues. Germline V lookup: CDR1 MNHEY, CDR2 SVGEGT. V was pared by 7 bases and J by 0 bases, with 9 bases of the junction left unmatched. The CDR3 DNA reads TGTGCCAGCAAGCGTTTAGGCGGGAGCTCCTACAATGAGCAGTTCTTC. Protein sequence: CASKRLGGSSYNEQFF.

This clonotype was found many times. The chain uses TRBV28 and TRBJ2-5, with TRBD1 matching over 9 bases. Losses at the gene ends were 5 bases for V and 5 bases for J; bases not matched to a gene: 9. CDR1 is MDHEN, CDR2 SYDVKM, per germline. The CDR3 has 15 residues. The CDR3 sequence is CASSLPGQGGETQYF. The CDR3 bases are TGTGCCAGCAGTCTTCCGGGACAGGGAGGTGAGACCCAGTACTTC.

This clonotype turned up a few times. J is TRBJ1-5 and V is TRBV20-1; the match to TRBD1 covers 11 bases. The V gene's germline CDR1 is DFQATT and CDR2 SNEGSKA (reference sequence). The ends lost 4 bases at V and 5 bases at J; junction bases unmatched: 10. The CDR3 consists of 16 residues. In DNA, the CDR3 is TGCAGTGCTACCTCCGGGACAGGGGGTCTAGATCAGCCCCAGCATTTT. The encoded protein is CSATSGTGGLDQPQHF.

In its sample, this clonotype was seen many times. The chain combines TRBV29-1 with TRBJ2-3, with TRBD2 as a possible D gene (6 bases). V was shortened by 3 bases and J by 5 bases, with 15 bases between the two germline ends. The CDR3 extends over 14 amino acids. Per the germline V gene, CDR1 is SQVTM and CDR2 is ANQGSEA. The CDR3 DNA reads TGCAGCGTTGATTTGGGTAGGAGGGGAGATACGCAGTATTTT. Amino acid sequence: CSVDLGRRGDTQYF.

This clonotype occurred many times. The chain is built from TRBV28 and TRBJ2-5, with D perhaps assigned TRBD1 or TRBD2 (7 bases each). CDR1 and CDR2 from the germline V gene are MDHEN and SYDVKM. CDR3 size: 21 residues. Trimming removed 4 bases from V and 4 bases from J, with 34 bases in between. CDR3 nucleotides: TGTGCCAGCAGTTCACGCCCTTCTCGCTTCAGGGGGAGGGCCAAATCAGAGACCCAGTACTTC. It yields the protein CASSSRPSRFRGRAKSETQYF.

A few counts support this clonotype. The CDR3 DNA follows: TGTGCCAGCAGTGCCGGGACAGGCTACGAGCAGTACTTC. Its translation is CASSAGTGYEQYF. The chain combines TRBV2 with TRBJ2-7; TRBD1 aligns across 8 bases. Germline V gene data show CDR1 as SNHLY and CDR2 as FYNNEI. V lost 4 bases and J lost 3; bases outside the gene matches: 2. CDR3 length: 13 residues.

This rearrangement joins TRBV7-2 to TRBJ2-2; D uncertain. Germline values: CDR1 SGHTA, CDR2 FQGNSA. The CDR3 consists of 14 residues. Trimming removed 2 bases from V and 4 bases from J, with 8 bases in between. The CDR3 DNA sequence: TGTGCCAGCAGCTTATCCTCGGGCACCGGGGAGCTGTTTTTT. Its translation: CASSLSSGTGELFF.

This clonotype was counted ten times or more. The V call is TRBV7-2, the J call TRBJ2-1; 11 bases are a match to TRBD2. CDR1 is SGHTA, CDR2 FQGNSA, per germline. This CDR3 contains 14 residues. The ends lost 4 bases at V and 5 bases at J; junction bases unmatched: 1. The CDR3 DNA reads TGTGCCAGCAGCTCTAGCGGGAGGCACAATGAGCAGTTCTTC. Translated: CASSSSGRHNEQFF.

This clonotype occurred many times. The rearrangement links TRBV24-1 to TRBJ2-5, with D hard to call. The V and J ends lost 0 bases and 1 base respectively, with 11 bases between them. The germline V gene has CDR1 KGHDR and CDR2 SFDVKD. The CDR3 contains 16 residues. This CDR3 is CATSDLMDPGQETQYF. The CDR3 region has the DNA TGTGCCACCAGTGATTTGATGGACCCCGGCCAAGAGACCCAGTACTTC.

This clonotype was counted between two and nine times. The conserved closing phenylalanine or tryptophan is absent in this CDR3, likely reflecting a read error. The chain is built from TRBV27 and TRBJ2-3; tentatively, D is TRBD2 (6 bases). V shed 2 bases and J shed 1 base, with 10 bases lying between them. This CDR3 is 15 amino acids long. Germline V gene sequence: CDR1 MNHEY, CDR2 SMNVEV (reference sequence). In DNA form, the CDR3 reads TGTGCCAGCAGTTTAGAGGGACTCCGCACAGATACGCAGTATTAT. This gives the protein CASSLEGLRTDTQYY.

This clonotype was seen a few times. The chain joins TRBV5-1 to TRBJ2-1; weak D call: TRBD2 (6 bases). The CDR3 is 14 residues long. V was trimmed by 4 bases and J by 8 bases, leaving 16 bases between them. In germline, CDR1 is SGHRS, CDR2 YFSETQ. Written as DNA, the CDR3 is TGCGCCAGCAGCCCGGAGACTAGTACGTATGAGCAGTTCTTC. It yields the protein CASSPETSTYEQFF.

This clonotype was counted ten times or more. The V call is TRBV5-7, the J call TRBJ1-5; tentatively, D is TRBD1 (5 bases). TRBV5-7 is marked as an open reading frame, function uncertain. The CDR3 contains 15 residues. The ends were cut back, 1 base at V and 1 base at J, with 9 bases in the middle. The CDR3 region is CASSLWGDSNQPQHF. CDR3 DNA sequence: TGTGCCAGCAGCTTGTGGGGGGACAGCAATCAGCCCCAGCATTTT.

This clonotype was seen repeatedly, ten times or more. The CDR3 nucleotides read TGTGCCAGCAGCCCGACTAGCGGGAGGGCCATCGAGCAGTTCTTC. Translating gives CASSPTSGRAIEQFF. The chain has TRBV3-1 and TRBJ2-1; 14 bases are a match to TRBD2. Trimming cost V 4 bases and J 10 bases; bases outside gene matches: 6. This CDR3 is 15 amino acids long. Germline V gene sequence: CDR1 LGHDT, CDR2 YNNKEL (reference sequence).

This clonotype was recorded at least ten times. The V and J genes are TRBV12-3 or TRBV12-4 and TRBJ2-7; 7 nucleotides match TRBD2. Trimming took 5 bases from V and 1 from J; bases not matched to a gene: 5. The CDR3 is 14 amino acids. DNA of the CDR3: TGTGCCAGCAGTCCGCACGGGGGGTCCTACGAGCAGTACTTC. Residues: CASSPHGGSYEQYF.

This clonotype came up many times. The gene calls are TRBV7-8 and TRBJ2-1; no clear D. The CDR3 contains 13 residues. The ends were cut back, 7 bases at V and 7 bases at J, with 14 bases in the middle. Germline V gene data show CDR1 as SGHVS and CDR2 as FQNEAQ. In DNA, the CDR3 is TGTGCCAGCACACGGCAGGCCGAGAATGAGCAGTTCTTC. This codes for CASTRQAENEQFF. Together with reference TRBV7-8 and TRBJ2-1, the CDR3 gives the full variable domain: GAGVSQSPRYKVAKRGQDVALRCDPISGHVSLFWYQQALGQGPEFLTYFQNEAQLDKSGLPSDRFFAERPEGSVSTLKIQRTQQEDSAVYLCASTRQAENEQFFGPGTRLTVL.

This clonotype has ten or more counts. This chain joins TRBV6-2 or TRBV6-3 and TRBJ2-5; 12 bases map to TRBD2. V shed 5 bases and J 2 bases; nucleotides not matched to a gene: 3. The CDR3 covers 15 residues. Germline CDR1 reads MNHEY; CDR2 reads SVGEGT. CDR3 residues: CASSRLAGAQETQYF. In DNA, the CDR3 is TGTGCCAGCAGTAGACTAGCGGGAGCGCAAGAGACCCAGTACTTC.

This clonotype was seen ten or more times. The J gene is TRBJ2-3, the V gene TRBV7-2; D could derive from TRBD1 or TRBD2 (6 bases each). The CDR3 totals 16 residues. V shed 4 bases and J shed 2 bases, with 16 bases lying between them. Per the germline V gene, CDR1 is SGHTA and CDR2 is FQGNSA. The CDR3 coding sequence is TGTGCCAGCAGCTGGAGGGGACAACACGACACAGATACGCAGTATTTT. As protein: CASSWRGQHDTDTQYF.

This clonotype showed up many times. J is TRBJ2-1 and V is TRBV28, with 9 bases that match TRBD2. V lost 4 bases, J lost 9 bases, and 10 bases stayed unmatched. The CDR3 is 15 residues long. Per germline, CDR1 MDHEN and CDR2 SYDVKM. CDR3 amino acids: CASSSLGREGREQFF. CDR3 in DNA: TGTGCCAGCAGTTCTCTTGGGCGGGAGGGCCGTGAGCAGTTCTTC.

This clonotype appeared a few times. The chain carries TRBV29-1 and TRBJ2-1, with 10 positions matching TRBD1. CDR1 SQVTM and CDR2 ANQGSEA come from the germline V gene. This CDR3 region has 13 residues. The trim removed 4 bases at V and 4 bases at J, leaving 1 base unmatched. CDR3 sequence: CSVGGQGYNEQFF. The CDR3 DNA sequence: TGCAGCGTTGGGGGACAGGGGTACAATGAGCAGTTCTTC.

This clonotype appeared many times. The chain is built from TRBV7-9 and TRBJ1-5; perhaps TRBD1 as D (6 bases). Germline V gene sequence: CDR1 SEHNR, CDR2 FQNEAQ (reference sequence). The length of the CDR3 is 16 residues. V lost 5 bases and J lost 5, with 19 bases in between. In DNA, the CDR3 is TGTGCCAGCAGCCTCGGCGAGGGGGTGGGAGATCAGCCCCAGCATTTT. Translation gives CASSLGEGVGDQPQHF.

The V gene is TRBV30, the J gene TRBJ2-2; unclear D gene. CDR3 length: 13 amino acids. The V end lost 3 bases, the J end lost 2 bases, and 7 bases lay between the germline ends. Germline CDR1 and CDR2: GTSNPN and SVGIG (reference sequence). CDR3 nucleotide sequence: TGTGCCTGGAGGGGCCTTAACACCGGGGAGCTGTTTTTT. Encoded protein: CAWRGLNTGELFF.